The present TCR beta chain was sequenced within a study of identifying expanded T cells in peripheral blood. Broader study findings: Differentially abundant clones: around 1.2 between replicates, roughly 16 at roughly 2 weeks, under 25 at four.

Profiled with immunoSEQ multiplex PCR; TCRdb holds only in-frame clones, not every one. This sample yields more than 55,000 clones, of which 87% are seen a single time; 4.7% belongs to the top ten. As regards this clone: Its cognate antigen is unknown.

The TCR sequence derives from a person aged 18-70 years in good health. Input material: blood.

The CDR3 region is CASSVAAKTRGNTDTQYF. The CDR3 DNA follows: TGTGCCAGCAGCGTAGCGGCGAAGACCCGCGGTAACACAGATACGCAGTATTTT. V is TRBV9 and J is TRBJ2-3, with unresolved D. This CDR3 contains 18 residues. The germline V and J ends were trimmed by 0 bases and 2 bases, with 19 bases remaining between them. Germline V gene data show CDR1 as SGDLS and CDR2 as YYNGEE.